The clone carrying this TCR beta chain was recorded many times. Its antigen remains unknown. Each donor's blood draw was approximately 10 milliliters of peripheral blood. Samples each had at least 5.5 micrograms of total RNA extracted. Primers used in a second PCR of about 7 to 12 cycles were a sample-barcoded 5' primer and a J-beta primer mix. A minimum of 2.5 million CDR3-containing paired-end reads was obtained for each sample. Each CDR3 protein is one row after TCRdb ran MiXCR on the 5' RACE reads. The sample lists over 500,000 distinct CDR3 sequences, 40% to 65% seen once, with 13% in the top ten. The CDR3 length is 13 residues. Germline V lookup: CDR1 MDHEN, CDR2 SYDVKM. With 8 bases removed from V and 4 bases from J, the gap between germline ends came to 12 bases. This sample is part of a study of blood T cells in healthy people across ages. Study-level findings and limits: In the absence of known donor CMV status, changes in expanded clonotypes were possibly confounded.

Specimen: blood. The chain couples TRBV28 to TRBJ2-1, with a possible D match to TRBD2 (6 bases). The TCR sequence derives from a woman of 80 years or more in good health. CDR3 coding DNA: TGTGCCAGCGGAGGGGTCCATTACAATGAGCAGTTCTTC. It codes for CASGGVHYNEQFF.